This record covers a single TCR beta chain. The target antigen is unknown. TCRdb keeps only in-frame clones here, not all; method: immunoSEQ multiplex PCR. The table has 380,000 or so clones, about four fifths seen once. The CDR3 is 14 residues long. Germline loops: CDR1 SNHLY, CDR2 FYNNEI. V was pared by 6 bases and J by 2 bases, with 12 bases between. Treatment: around 19 received Ad26.COV2.S at low or high dose, single or two shots; about 5 received placebo; per-sample allocation not given. Sampling occurred on day 63 after the first vaccine or placebo injection. Donor was an adult aged 18-55 years in Boston. Its platform was an Ad26 vector, and its expressed antigen was Wuhan-strain SARS-CoV-2 spike. The sample belongs to a study of Ad26.COV2.S vaccination and SARS-CoV-2 variants. Study in general: Donor participated within the Ad26.COV2.S arm of the COV1001 trial. Whole-study results and caveats: From the TCR breadth and depth analyses, total T cell responses may have been underestimated.

This chain joins TRBV2 and TRBJ2-3; D not resolved. Specimen: peripheral blood, collected in a trial of Ad26.COV2.S vaccine versus placebo. This receptor was taken from a person between 18 and 65 years old who received the Ad26.COV2.S COVID-19 vaccine or a placebo. CDR3 DNA: TGTGCCAGCAGCCCGACGGAGAACACAGATACGCAGTATTTT. Translated: CASSPTENTDTQYF.